This paragraph reports one T cell receptor (beta chain). The CDR3 loop spans 20 amino acids. Germline trimming cut 0 bases from V and 0 bases from J; bases unmatched to any gene: 10. Germline V CDR1 and CDR2: SGHRS, YFSETQ. This record comes from a study of blood T cell repertoires in COVID-19. At the level of the study: COVID-19 samples from acute and convalescent phases originated in the United States, Italy and Spain. PBMCs, B-cell-depleted T cells, or T cells provided the cDNA or gDNA that made up the material.

Original processing methods: For nucleated cells, counts were estimated from reference gene primer amplification. Repertoires were generated with immunoSEQ multiplex PCR, while TCRdb's copy carries only in-frame clones and drops some. V and J calls and clone size are those listed in that table; D and trimming were worked out from the DNA. The sample has roughly 200,000 clones, 87% seen once. Sequencing was performed on PBMCs or T cells enriched from blood (not recorded which). V gene TRBV5-1 combines with J gene TRBJ2-2; 11 bases are a match to TRBD1. This TCR was sampled from a man aged 25-45 years in a cohort exposed to, infected with or recovered from COVID-19 (not recorded which). The CDR3 spells CASSLVPLGQGAPNTGELFF. The CDR3, as DNA: TGCGCCAGCAGCTTGGTCCCTCTTGGACAGGGGGCCCCGAACACCGGGGAGCTGTTTTTT.